This is a list of T cell receptor beta chains from one sample in a study of T cells expressing NK-cell markers. TCRdb processed the 5' RACE reads again and assigns one entry to each CDR3 protein, with no DNA. This sample's clone table lists approximately 550,000 distinct CDR3 sequences. Sequences were obtained from blood T cells: a sorted CD56 or NKG2C T cell subset, CD4+ or CD8+ T cells, or bulk PBMC T cells (not recorded which). These receptors were collected from a man aged 18-30 years in good health. The CDR3 runs from the conserved cysteine through the conserved F or W.

j_call	v_call	cdr3_aa
TRBJ2-1	TRBV6-2/TRBV6-3	CASSIAGGLVSYNEQFF
TRBJ2-1	TRBV5-6	CASSFWSGGRNEQFF
TRBJ2-1	TRBV7-9	CASSPPGVHEQFF
TRBJ2-3	TRBV15	CATSRDLAETFPSTDTQYF
TRBJ2-4	TRBV12-3/TRBV12-4	CASSGIRNIQYF
TRBJ2-1	TRBV5-1	CASSQTSVVVSYNEQFF
TRBJ1-2	TRBV29-1	CSVEGTESYGYTF
TRBJ2-2	TRBV5-1	CASSPITTRNTGELFF
TRBJ2-1	TRBV12-3/TRBV12-4	CASTLVGGSGNEQFF
TRBJ2-3	TRBV12-3/TRBV12-4	CASRITGFASTDTQYF
TRBJ2-3	TRBV7-2	CASSFPQPDTQYF
TRBJ2-7	TRBV7-9	CASSFQQGGVHEQYF
TRBJ2-5	TRBV3-1	CASSHGRLAETQYF
TRBJ1-4	TRBV15	CATSREMGATTNEKLFF
TRBJ2-3	TRBV5-6	CASSLDFPDTQYF
TRBJ2-1	TRBV7-2	CASSTPPGHGFF
TRBJ2-7	TRBV5-1	CASSFTQGAWYEQYF
TRBJ2-1	TRBV7-6	CASSLGGLAGEDEQFF
TRBJ2-4	TRBV5-1	CASASEPLGIQYF